Listed below are T cell receptor beta chains from one sample, sequenced in a study of T cells in Graves' hyperthyroidism and ophthalmopathy. From the multiplex PCR reads, TCRdb called clonotypes with MiXCR, one entry per CDR3 protein. Seen here are approximately 300,000 distinct CDR3 sequences, 16% observed once, and the top ten hold around a third. Sequences were obtained from blood. Source of these receptors: a man younger than 40 with Graves' hyperthyroidism. Both conserved end residues are part of each CDR3. The order of the fields is J gene, clone size, V gene, CDR3 protein. Clone size is not always given. Where it is, it says once, few, many or a class for expanded clones.

>TRBJ1-2|few|TRBV28
CASRPHRDNYGYTF
>TRBJ2-7|many|TRBV3-1
CASSQWGEQYF
>TRBJ2-1|few|TRBV27
CASSSGNNNEQFF
>TRBJ2-2|many|TRBV11-2
CASSPVLRETGELFF
>TRBJ2-7|-|TRBV7-8
CASSLEVGTAYEQYF
>TRBJ2-3|few|TRBV7-8
CASSLAAWGTDTQYF
>TRBJ2-7|-|TRBV4-1
CASSQGRGQGNYEQYF
>TRBJ2-2|few|TRBV12-3/TRBV12-4
CASIGGQRANTGELFF
>TRBJ1-1|-|TRBV12-3/TRBV12-4
CASRSGTGTFF
>TRBJ1-2|-|TRBV9
CASSVGPLNYGYTF
>TRBJ2-5|-|TRBV12-3/TRBV12-4
CASSFTGQGRETQYF
>TRBJ2-1|many|TRBV11-2
CASTIQPTRGGYNEQFF
>TRBJ1-6|many|TRBV27
CASRPSAGIQSNSPLHF
>TRBJ1-2|many|TRBV7-2
CASSLSPTPYGYTF
>TRBJ2-5|-|TRBV12-3/TRBV12-4
CASSPGGGGEQETQYF
>TRBJ1-4|-|TRBV5-1
CASSPTSTNEKLFF
>TRBJ2-5|many|TRBV7-3
CASSLPRHGTYQETQYF
>TRBJ2-2|few|TRBV18
CASSPITGRTGELFF
>TRBJ1-1|many|TRBV11-2
CASSLRGGPDTEAFF
>TRBJ2-3|many|TRBV20-1
CSARRPSYTDTQYF
>TRBJ1-2|many|TRBV10-1
CASSESDFWDYGYTF
>TRBJ2-2|-|TRBV5-1
CASSSGASGELFF
>TRBJ2-3|-|TRBV11-2
CASSPRTSGYTDTQYF
>TRBJ2-5|few|TRBV5-8
CASSFVQTQETQYF
>TRBJ2-7|few|TRBV10-2
CASSEWTYWDEQYF
>TRBJ2-3|few|TRBV6-2/TRBV6-3
CASSLADRADTQYF
>TRBJ2-5|many|TRBV5-1
CASSLEAEGLGTQYF
>TRBJ2-7|many|TRBV20-1
CSAGPSGRYEQYF
>TRBJ1-1|many|TRBV12-3/TRBV12-4
CASSRRGGRWTEAFF
>TRBJ2-7|many|TRBV7-9
CASSRRERANEQYF
>TRBJ2-4|many|TRBV5-1
CASSQGGSENIQYF
>TRBJ2-1|few|TRBV7-8
CASSFTFGTSTYNEQFF
>TRBJ1-5|few|TRBV7-2
CASSPRRAGNQPQHF
>TRBJ2-1|-|TRBV5-4
CASSLEGSGIYNEQFF
>TRBJ2-1|many|TRBV12-3/TRBV12-4
CANLTSGMDEQFF
>TRBJ2-7|many|TRBV28
CASSRTGVLSYEQYF
>TRBJ2-1|many|TRBV30
CAWDRAREQFF
>TRBJ2-7|many|TRBV20-1
CSAKKGGNVNEQYF
>TRBJ2-7|many|TRBV9
CASSVGWGAYEQYF
>TRBJ2-1|many|TRBV10-3
CAISESGFKSHNEQFF
>TRBJ1-5|many|TRBV7-9
CASSLFLGDWSNQPQHF
>TRBJ2-7|-|TRBV25-1
CASSEYGGRFSEQYF
>TRBJ2-7|few|TRBV7-9
CASRRGEAGSFSEQYF
>TRBJ1-1|many|TRBV12-3/TRBV12-4
CASSFVWGQGATFF
>TRBJ1-2|many|TRBV5-1
CASSLDAGRNAGYTF
>TRBJ1-6|few|TRBV5-1
CASSLSDGPLHF
>TRBJ1-1|many|TRBV9
CASSVTGMNTEAFF
>TRBJ2-3|many|TRBV11-2
CASSAGERSTDTQYF
>TRBJ2-3|many|TRBV2
CASKADTQYF
>TRBJ2-1|few|TRBV5-4
CASSFRGRASDEQFF